Listed below are T cell receptor beta chains from one sample, sequenced in a study of human T cells and chemical hapten exposure. TCRdb passed the RACE reads through MiXCR, listing each CDR3 protein once. Among about 46,000 distinct CDR3 sequences, about 4.5% were seen once, and the ten largest hold around 1.6%. The sample was whole blood. All receptors derive from a female donor in good health. Some clones in this sample may be carry-over from other donors' samples. The CDR3 runs from the conserved cysteine through the conserved F or W. Fields, in order: CDR3 DNA, CDR3 protein, V gene, clone size, D gene, J gene. A D gene is named only where the DNA matches it firmly. Clone size is not always given. Where it is, it says once, few, many or a class for expanded clones.

CDR3nt: TGCAGCGTCGATACAGGGACTAGCAATGAGCAGTTCTTC
CDR3aa: CSVDTGTSNEQFF
v_gene: TRBV29-1
abundance: many
d_gene: TRBD2
j_gene: TRBJ2-1

CDR3nt: TGCAGTGCTAGAGCGACAGGGCGCGGCGAGACCCAGTACTTC
CDR3aa: CSARATGRGETQYF
v_gene: TRBV20-1
abundance: many
d_gene: TRBD1
j_gene: TRBJ2-5

CDR3nt: TGCAGCGTTGAAGAGGGGGGAGATACGCAGTATTTT
CDR3aa: CSVEEGGDTQYF
v_gene: TRBV29-1
abundance: few
d_gene: -
j_gene: TRBJ2-3

CDR3nt: TGTGCCAGCAGGGGGACAGGGGGCAATCAGCCCCAGCATTTT
CDR3aa: CASRGTGGNQPQHF
v_gene: TRBV12-3/TRBV12-4
abundance: many
d_gene: TRBD1
j_gene: TRBJ1-5

CDR3nt: TGTGCCACCAGTGTAGAGAGCGGGGGGGCCTCTGAGCAGTTCTTC
CDR3aa: CATSVESGGASEQFF
v_gene: TRBV24-1
abundance: many
d_gene: TRBD2
j_gene: TRBJ2-1

CDR3nt: TGTGCCAGCAGTGAACGGATTTGGGGACAGCGCTCTGGAAACACCATATATTTT
CDR3aa: CASSERIWGQRSGNTIYF
v_gene: TRBV2
abundance: many
d_gene: TRBD1
j_gene: TRBJ1-3

CDR3nt: TGTGCCATCAGCAAGGGGACTAGCGGGGGGGCGGCAGATACGCAGTATTTT
CDR3aa: CAISKGTSGGAADTQYF
v_gene: TRBV10-3
abundance: many
d_gene: TRBD2
j_gene: TRBJ2-3

CDR3nt: TGTGCCAGCAGCCAAAACCAGGGGAAAGTCTACACCTTC
CDR3aa: CASSQNQGKVYTF
v_gene: TRBV3-1
abundance: many
d_gene: -
j_gene: TRBJ1-2

CDR3nt: TGTGCCAGCGACAGATTGAACACTGAAGCTTTCTTT
CDR3aa: CASDRLNTEAFF
v_gene: TRBV6-6
abundance: -
d_gene: -
j_gene: TRBJ1-1

CDR3nt: TGTGCCAGCAGTGAAGCGCGATTTCTAGGGACAGGGGCATCGGGCAATCAGCCCCAGCATTTT
CDR3aa: CASSEARFLGTGASGNQPQHF
v_gene: TRBV2
abundance: -
d_gene: TRBD1
j_gene: TRBJ1-5

CDR3nt: TGTGCCAGCAATCCGACAGGGGGTCGGTTTCAGGGTGAGCAGTTCTTC
CDR3aa: CASNPTGGRFQGEQFF
v_gene: TRBV5-4
abundance: many
d_gene: TRBD1
j_gene: TRBJ2-1

CDR3nt: TGTGCCAGCAGCTTAGTCCAACGGGGGGAGCAGTTCTTC
CDR3aa: CASSLVQRGEQFF
v_gene: TRBV7-2
abundance: many
d_gene: -
j_gene: TRBJ2-1

CDR3nt: TGTGCCAGCAGCTACACAGCAGACTACGAGCAGTACTTC
CDR3aa: CASSYTADYEQYF
v_gene: TRBV9
abundance: few
d_gene: -
j_gene: TRBJ2-7

CDR3nt: TGTGCCAGCAGTTACTCGATACAGGGCAATCAGCCCCAGCATTTT
CDR3aa: CASSYSIQGNQPQHF
v_gene: TRBV6-2/TRBV6-3
abundance: many
d_gene: -
j_gene: TRBJ1-5

CDR3nt: TGTGCCAGCAGTCGGACCGGGGGCGCCTATGGCTACACCTTC
CDR3aa: CASSRTGGAYGYTF
v_gene: TRBV12-3/TRBV12-4
abundance: few
d_gene: -
j_gene: TRBJ1-2

CDR3nt: TGCAGTGCACGAGGGGGGGGTTTTTCCGCTGAAGCTTTCTTT
CDR3aa: CSARGGGFSAEAFF
v_gene: TRBV20-1
abundance: few
d_gene: -
j_gene: TRBJ1-1

CDR3nt: TGTGCCAGCATGGGGACAGGGGGAAACACCATATATTTT
CDR3aa: CASMGTGGNTIYF
v_gene: TRBV2
abundance: many
d_gene: TRBD1
j_gene: TRBJ1-3

CDR3nt: TGTGCCAGCTCACCCCTGGCAACAGGGTATCTGAAGAGGGCGGAACAGCCCCAGCATTTT
CDR3aa: CASSPLATGYLKRAEQPQHF
v_gene: TRBV18
abundance: many
d_gene: -
j_gene: TRBJ1-5

CDR3nt: TGTGCCAGCAGCCAAGATTCAGGGTTTGCGAGTCAGCCCCAGCATTTT
CDR3aa: CASSQDSGFASQPQHF
v_gene: TRBV3-1
abundance: many
d_gene: -
j_gene: TRBJ1-5

CDR3nt: TGCGCCAGCACTAGCGGGGCAAACACCGGGGAGCTGTTTTTT
CDR3aa: CASTSGANTGELFF
v_gene: TRBV5-1
abundance: many
d_gene: TRBD2
j_gene: TRBJ2-2

CDR3nt: TGTGCCAGCAGCTTAGGTGTCGGACCCACTGAAGCTTTCTTT
CDR3aa: CASSLGVGPTEAFF
v_gene: TRBV11-2
abundance: many
d_gene: -
j_gene: TRBJ1-1

CDR3nt: TGCAGTGCTAGAGAGGGGGCTGCTGGGGCCAACGTCCTGACTTTC
CDR3aa: CSAREGAAGANVLTF
v_gene: TRBV20-1
abundance: many
d_gene: -
j_gene: TRBJ2-6

CDR3nt: TGTGCCAGCAGGACGACAGGTGTTTTAGGAGAGACCCAGTACTTC
CDR3aa: CASRTTGVLGETQYF
v_gene: TRBV27
abundance: many
d_gene: -
j_gene: TRBJ2-5

CDR3nt: TGTGCCAGCAGCCCGAGCCGACCGGGACAGGGAAACTTC
CDR3aa: CASSPSRPGQGNF
v_gene: TRBV7-9
abundance: many
d_gene: TRBD1
j_gene: TRBJ2-7

CDR3nt: TGCAGCGTGGCCGGCGGACTAGCGGGGTTCACAGATACGCAGTATTTT
CDR3aa: CSVAGGLAGFTDTQYF
v_gene: TRBV29-1
abundance: many
d_gene: TRBD2
j_gene: TRBJ2-3

CDR3nt: TGCAGTGCTTGCCAGGGTGCCACTGAAGCTTTCTTT
CDR3aa: CSACQGATEAFF
v_gene: TRBV20-1
abundance: many
d_gene: -
j_gene: TRBJ1-1

CDR3nt: TGCAGTGCAGTAGGTGGGGTGGCAGGGCAGCCCCAGCATTTT
CDR3aa: CSAVGGVAGQPQHF
v_gene: TRBV20-1
abundance: many
d_gene: -
j_gene: TRBJ1-5

CDR3nt: TGTGCCAGCAGTTCAACTATGCTAGCGGGGGCAATCAATGAGCAGTTCTTC
CDR3aa: CASSSTMLAGAINEQFF
v_gene: TRBV12-3/TRBV12-4
abundance: many
d_gene: TRBD2
j_gene: TRBJ2-1

CDR3nt: TGTGCCAGCGGTGACAGGGGGGGTTCCGCCGAGCAGTACTTC
CDR3aa: CASGDRGGSAEQYF
v_gene: TRBV12-3/TRBV12-4
abundance: many
d_gene: TRBD1
j_gene: TRBJ2-7